This TCR beta chain was profiled in a study of PD-1 blockade in classical Hodgkin lymphoma. V was clipped by 4 bases and J by 4 bases, with 10 bases between them. CDR1 MNHEY and CDR2 SMNVEV come from the germline V gene (reference sequence). The CDR3 loop spans 14 amino acids. Assay used: immunoSEQ multiplex PCR; TCRdb lists only in-frame clones, some missing. The sample has over 80,000 clones, roughly 92% seen once. Relapse was seen in all patients after autologous stem cell transplantation, and brentuximab vedotin exposure was variable. The V call is TRBV27, the J call TRBJ2-2; D is undetermined. This clonotype was obtained from a human donor with classical Hodgkin lymphoma. Source: peripheral blood mononuclear cells (PBMCs), taken at baseline. The CDR3 sequence: CASSSPGATGELFF. CDR3 DNA: TGTGCCAGCAGTTCTCCAGGTGCCACCGGGGAGCTGTTTTTT.